Reported below is one T cell receptor (beta chain). Antigen specificity is unknown. The sample belongs to a study of CD8 T cells in Susac syndrome. The multiple sclerosis controls were treatment-naive patients, and their relapsing-remitting disease was stable or active. Random hexamers primed reverse transcription of 0.5 to 1 ug RNA. Across 54 Vbeta and 13 Jbeta, TCR beta CDR3 was amplified with immunoSEQ multiplex PCR. One entry per CDR3 protein, called by TCRdb with MiXCR from the immunoSEQ multiplex PCR reads. Of 400,000 to 550,000 distinct CDR3 sequences listed, approximately 85% were seen once; the top ten hold approximately 0.11%. Study-wide points: The study conceded that relatively few individuals underwent its TCR sequencing and HLA analysis.

CDR1 is DFQATT, CDR2 SNEGSKA, per germline (reference sequence). This CDR3 contains 15 residues. Trimming left V 6 bases short and J 1 base short, with 17 bases between. The clonotype originates from a human donor with multiple sclerosis. The chain is built from TRBV20-1 and TRBJ2-3; D may be TRBD2 (6 bases). Specimen: CD8+ T cells from PBMCs. DNA for the CDR3: TGCAGTGCCGGAGGGGACTTCGACCGCACAGATACGCAGTATTTT. Translated: CSAGGDFDRTDTQYF.